Presented here are 15 T cell receptor beta chains from one specimen sequenced in a study of PD-1 blockade in classical Hodgkin lymphoma. Brentuximab vedotin exposure varied among the patients, all of whom had relapsed after autologous stem cell transplantation. Method: immunoSEQ multiplex PCR; TCRdb's copy keeps in-frame clones and lacks some. The sample shows 90,000 to 130,000 clones, about 89% of them seen only once. The source was peripheral blood mononuclear cells (PBMCs), collected before the second cycle of nivolumab. These receptors were taken from a human donor with classical Hodgkin lymphoma.

This chain links TRBV19 with TRBJ2-4; no clear D. The CDR3 consists of 13 residues. V gave up 5 bases and J gave up 2 bases, with 7 bases separating them. Germline CDR1 LNHDA, CDR2 SQIVND (reference sequence). Here the CDR3 reads CASSRQTKNIQYF. CDR3 coding DNA: TGTGCCAGTAGTCGGCAAACCAAAAACATTCAGTACTTC.

This chain joins TRBV5-1 and TRBJ2-2; D is ambiguous. The CDR3 is 13 residues long. The V and J ends lost 7 bases and 5 bases respectively, with 12 bases between them. Germline CDR1 SGHRS, CDR2 YFSETQ. CDR3 coding DNA: TGCGCCAGCGGTACCACGCTTACCGGGGAGCTGTTTTTT. Translated: CASGTTLTGELFF. Full variable domain (missing parts from reference TRBV5-1 and TRBJ2-2): KAGVTQTPRYLIKTRGQQVTLSCSPISGHRSVSWYQQTPGQGLQFLFEYFSETQRNKGNFPGRFSGRQFSNSRSEMNVSTLELGDSALYLCASGTTLTGELFFGEGSRLTVL.

V gene TRBV7-2 combines with J gene TRBJ2-1; possibly TRBD2 for D (5 bases). Germline V lookup: CDR1 SGHTA, CDR2 FQGNSA. With 3 bases removed from V and 13 bases from J, the gap between germline ends came to 13 bases. The CDR3 is made up of 12 amino acids. The CDR3 loop reads CASSFVGEPQFF. The CDR3 nucleotides are TGTGCCAGCAGCTTCGTCGGGGAACCCCAGTTCTTC.

This clone appeared once. This chain uses TRBV5-6 with TRBJ2-3, with a possible D match to TRBD2 (6 bases). CDR3 size: 12 residues. Germline V gene data show CDR1 as SGHDT and CDR2 as YYEEEE. V lost 5 bases and J 6 bases, leaving 10 bases between the germline ends. The CDR3 loop reads CASSSLADTQYF. DNA for the CDR3: TGTGCCAGCAGTTCACTAGCTGATACGCAGTATTTT.

The V gene is TRBV19, the J gene TRBJ2-3, with D possibly TRBD1 on 6 matching bases. From germline, CDR1 is LNHDA and CDR2 SQIVND (reference sequence). Trimming left V 6 bases short and J 0 bases short, with 22 bases between. The CDR3 is made up of 18 amino acids. CDR3 bases: TGTGCCAGTAGCCACAGGGTCTTGTGGCTAGCTAGCACAGATACGCAGTATTTT. Amino acid sequence: CASSHRVLWLASTDTQYF. Full variable domain (rest looked up from reference TRBV19 and TRBJ2-3): DGGITQSPKYLFRKEGQNVTLSCEQNLNHDAMYWYRQDPGQGLRLIYYSQIVNDFQKGDIAEGYSVSREKKESFPLTVTSAQKNPTAFYLCASSHRVLWLASTDTQYFGPGTRLTVL.

The J gene is TRBJ1-1, the V gene TRBV5-1; no definite D call. V was shortened by 1 base and J by 1 base, with 11 bases between the two germline ends. The CDR3 covers 15 residues. The germline gives CDR1 SGHRS, CDR2 YFSETQ. Written as DNA, the CDR3 is TGCGCCAGCAGCTTGCTATATGAATCGAACACTGAAGCTTTCTTT. It translates to CASSLLYESNTEAFF.

This sequence joins TRBV19 and TRBJ1-3, with a weak D call TRBD1 (5 bases). Germline V gene data show CDR1 as LNHDA and CDR2 as SQIVND (reference sequence). V dropped 3 bases and J dropped 2 bases, with 8 bases sitting between them. The CDR3 spans 14 residues. The DNA for the CDR3 is TGTGCCAGTAGTATTCAAGGGGCTGGAAACACCATATATTTT. Encoded protein: CASSIQGAGNTIYF. Full variable domain (outside the CDR3, taken from reference TRBV19 and TRBJ1-3): DGGITQSPKYLFRKEGQNVTLSCEQNLNHDAMYWYRQDPGQGLRLIYYSQIVNDFQKGDIAEGYSVSREKKESFPLTVTSAQKNPTAFYLCASSIQGAGNTIYFGEGSWLTVV.

The V call is TRBV6-6, the J call TRBJ2-7; TRBD1 matches 8 bases. The CDR3 runs to 16 residues. CDR1 and CDR2 (germline): MNHNY, SVGAGI (reference sequence). V lost 6 bases to trimming and J lost 3 bases; unmatched junction nucleotides: 13. Here the CDR3 reads CASSRTPGGPVYEQYF. As DNA, the CDR3 is TGTGCCAGCAGCCGCACCCCAGGGGGCCCCGTCTACGAGCAGTACTTC.

The chain has TRBV4-2 and TRBJ2-7; D ambiguous. V was cut by 0 bases and J by 3 bases, with 9 bases left in between. The CDR3 length is 14 residues. CDR1 and CDR2 from the germline V gene are LGHNA and YNFKEQ. The CDR3 loop is CASSQDQNNYEQYF. CDR3 nucleotides: TGTGCCAGCAGCCAAGATCAGAATAACTACGAGCAGTACTTC.

The DNA for the CDR3 is TGTGCCAGCAGCTTGGGACTCGAGGCCGCCAAAAACATTCAGTACTTC. It is translated as CASSLGLEAAKNIQYF. V is TRBV13 and J is TRBJ2-4; the D gene is possibly TRBD2 (6 bases). The V end was cut by 3 bases, the J end by 1 base, with 13 bases between. The CDR3 is 16 amino acids. Germline V gene lookup returns CDR1 PRHDT and CDR2 FYEKMQ (reference sequence).

The chain has TRBV19 and TRBJ1-5, with unresolved D. CDR3 length: 16 amino acids. Germline values: CDR1 LNHDA, CDR2 SQIVND (reference sequence). Trimming left V 1 base short and J 0 bases short, with 10 bases between. CDR3 sequence (DNA): TGTGCCAGTAGTATAGCCGCCCGAAATAGCAATCAGCCCCAGCATTTT. This gives the protein CASSIAARNSNQPQHF.

The chain has TRBV19 and TRBJ1-2; D gene unclear. The CDR3 extends over 14 amino acids. CDR1 and CDR2 from the germline V gene are LNHDA and SQIVND (reference sequence). The V and J ends lost 5 bases and 2 bases respectively, with 12 bases between them. CDR3 nucleotides: TGTGCCAGTAGTCTCGGAGGGCCAAACTATGGCTACACCTTC. This gives the protein CASSLGGPNYGYTF.

The genes are TRBV29-1 and TRBJ2-3; TRBD2 is a possible D gene (6 bases). CDR1 and CDR2 from the germline V gene are SQVTM and ANQGSEA. This CDR3 is built from 10 residues. Trimming left V 7 bases short and J 5 bases short, with 7 bases between. CDR3 loop: CSGLVDTQYF. DNA for the CDR3: TGCAGCGGACTAGTAGATACGCAGTATTTT.

J is TRBJ2-7 and V is TRBV19; 14 bases are a match to TRBD2. The CDR3 has 17 amino acids. The germline gives CDR1 LNHDA, CDR2 SQIVND (reference sequence). V lost 3 bases to trimming and J lost 2 bases; unmatched junction nucleotides: 6. CDR3 DNA: TGTGCCAGTAGTATTGGGGGACTAGCGGGAGAGACCTACGAGCAGTACTTC. Its protein is CASSIGGLAGETYEQYF.

This rearrangement joins TRBV14 to TRBJ2-1; no clear D. The CDR3 length is 13 residues. CDR1 is SGHDN and CDR2 is FVKESK in the germline V gene. Between the trimmed V and J ends, which lost 2 bases and 4 bases, there was a span of 6 bases. The CDR3 reads CASSQNGYNEQFF. The CDR3 DNA reads TGTGCCAGCAGCCAAAACGGTTACAATGAGCAGTTCTTC. The complete variable domain, with remaining parts taken from reference TRBV14 and TRBJ2-1, reads EAGVTQFPSHSVIEKGQTVTLRCDPISGHDNLYWYRRVMGKEIKFLLHFVKESKQDESGMPNNRFLAERTGGTYSTLKVQPAELEDSGVYFCASSQNGYNEQFFGPGTRLTVL.